The 27 T cell receptor beta chains in this list originate from one sample, sequenced in a study of blood T cell repertoires in COVID-19. The assay was immunoSEQ multiplex PCR, and TCRdb's table has in-frame clones only and misses some. This sample has about 480,000 clones; more than 70% occur once, and the top ten carry 10% to 15%. The sample comprised peripheral blood. The receptors were sampled from a woman aged 45 to 65 with COVID-19, enrolled during active disease.

The chain employs TRBV19 and TRBJ1-2; the D is unclear. Trimming cost V 7 bases and J 4 bases, with 19 bases left between them. The germline gives CDR1 LNHDA, CDR2 SQIVND (reference sequence). This CDR3 is built from 15 residues. The CDR3 DNA sequence: TGTGCCAGTACCCCCACCCTTCATCGAGGCTATGGCTACACCTTC. Translated: CASTPTLHRGYGYTF.

This chain uses TRBV18 with TRBJ2-5; D may be TRBD1 (6 bases). CDR1 is KGHSH, CDR2 LQKENI, per germline. This CDR3 region has 13 residues. The ends were cut back, 6 bases at V and 2 bases at J, with 10 bases in the middle. CDR3 in DNA: TGTGCCAGCTCCGACAGGATACAAGAGACCCAGTACTTC. Encoded protein: CASSDRIQETQYF.

This chain joins TRBV12-3 or TRBV12-4 and TRBJ1-2, with 7 positions matching TRBD1. Unmatched junction bases numbered 1, after V lost 6 bases and J lost 3 bases. The CDR3 extends over 12 amino acids. CDR3 protein: CASRTGDYGYTF. CDR3 coding DNA: TGTGCCAGCAGAACAGGGGACTATGGCTACACCTTC.

The chain couples TRBV6-2 or TRBV6-3 to TRBJ1-1, with 10 bases matching TRBD1. CDR3 length: 15 amino acids. The germline V gene has CDR1 MNHEY and CDR2 SVGEGT. Unmatched junction bases numbered 8, after V lost 5 bases and J lost 5 bases. CDR3 bases: TGTGCCAGCAGTCAGCCTCGGGACAGGGGAACTGAAGCTTTCTTT. Protein: CASSQPRDRGTEAFF.

This clone was seen more than once but under ten times. V usage is TRBV30 and J usage is TRBJ1-5, with 8 bases identical to TRBD1. The junction had 4 bases not matched to a gene; V was cut back by 7 bases and J by 5 bases. Germline V gives CDR1 GTSNPN, CDR2 SVGIG (reference sequence). The CDR3 runs to 12 residues. CDR3 coding DNA: TGTGCCTTTGGACAGGGCTATCAGCCCCAGCATTTT. Its translation: CAFGQGYQPQHF.

This chain joins TRBV4-2 and TRBJ1-5, with TRBD1 as a possible D gene (5 bases). The CDR3 is made up of 14 amino acids. The germline V gene encodes CDR1 LGHNA and CDR2 YNFKEQ. V gave up 0 bases and J gave up 5 bases, with 8 bases separating them. The CDR3 DNA follows: TGTGCCAGCAGCCAAGATAGGACACATCAGCCCCAGCATTTT. Amino acid sequence: CASSQDRTHQPQHF.

This chain uses TRBV7-3 with TRBJ2-3; tentatively, D is TRBD1 (6 bases). This CDR3 contains 14 residues. CDR1 and CDR2 (germline): SGHTA, FQGTGA. V lost 5 bases, J lost 3 bases, and 12 bases lay in between. Written as DNA, the CDR3 is TGTGCCAGCAGCCTACAGGGTACTACAGATACGCAGTATTTT. Translation gives CASSLQGTTDTQYF.

The chain joins TRBV5-1 to TRBJ2-7, with a weak D call TRBD2 (5 bases). CDR3 length equals 14 residues. Between the trimmed V and J ends, which lost 1 base and 4 bases, there was a span of 12 bases. Germline V gene lookup returns CDR1 SGHRS and CDR2 YFSETQ. This CDR3 is CASSLSGKRYEQYF. The CDR3 DNA reads as TGCGCCAGCAGCTTGTCCGGGAAGAGATACGAGCAGTACTTC.

CDR3 DNA: TGTGCCAGCAGCTTAAGAGGGTCCTACAATGAGCAGTTCTTC. Protein: CASSLRGSYNEQFF. V usage is TRBV7-3 and J usage is TRBJ2-1, with D possibly matching TRBD2 (5 bases). V lost 1 base to trimming and J lost 1 base, with 5 bases between them. From germline, CDR1 is SGHTA and CDR2 FQGTGA. This CDR3 is built from 14 residues.

This clone was recorded only once. Other DNA variants within this sample encode the same CDR3. V and J are TRBV27 and TRBJ2-7; D is undetermined. V lost 2 bases and J 0 bases, leaving 5 bases between the germline ends. The germline V gene encodes CDR1 MNHEY and CDR2 SMNVEV (reference sequence). There are 13 residues in the CDR3. Here the CDR3 reads CASSLASSYEQYF. CDR3 nucleotides: TGTGCCAGCAGTTTAGCCAGCTCCTACGAGCAGTACTTC.

This rearrangement joins TRBV30 to TRBJ1-6; D might be TRBD1 (6 bases). In germline, CDR1 is GTSNPN, CDR2 SVGIG (reference sequence). V dropped 3 bases and J dropped 0 bases, with 18 bases sitting between them. This CDR3 is built from 18 residues. CDR3 region: CAWRLYQGPSSYNSPLHF. In nucleotides, the CDR3 is TGTGCCTGGAGACTATACCAGGGGCCGAGCTCCTATAATTCACCCCTCCACTTT.

This clone was counted only a few times. The chain links TRBV9 to TRBJ1-2; D gene ambiguous. The germline V gene has CDR1 SGDLS and CDR2 YYNGEE. V was shortened by 2 bases and J by 1 base, with 12 bases between the two germline ends. This CDR3 is built from 15 residues. The DNA for the CDR3 is TGTGCCAGCAGCGTGGGTTCGACACATAACTATGGCTACACCTTC. Its protein product is CASSVGSTHNYGYTF.

This clone was detected once. Other DNA sequences in this specimen translate into the identical CDR3. The V gene is TRBV5-1, the J gene TRBJ2-3, with D perhaps TRBD1 (5 bases). Trimming shortened V by 2 bases and J by 2 bases, and 9 bases separated the two germline ends. This CDR3 region has 14 residues. Germline V gene data show CDR1 as SGHRS and CDR2 as YFSETQ. CDR3 coding DNA: TGCGCCAGCAGCTTCGGACAAATCACAGATACGCAGTATTTT. Its translation: CASSFGQITDTQYF.

J is TRBJ2-3 and V is TRBV6-4; weak D call: TRBD2 (5 bases). Germline CDR1 reads MRHNA; CDR2 reads SNTAGT. The V end was cut by 2 bases, the J end by 4 bases, with 7 bases between. The CDR3 covers 13 residues. The CDR3 spells CASSDGESDTQYF. The CDR3, as DNA: TGTGCCAGCAGTGACGGGGAGTCAGATACGCAGTATTTT.

The J gene is TRBJ1-5, the V gene TRBV6-5; weak D call: TRBD1 (6 bases). Per the germline V gene, CDR1 is MNHEY and CDR2 is SVGAGI. The CDR3 is 14 amino acids. The V end was cut by 7 bases, the J end by 7 bases, with 17 bases between. The CDR3 loop reads CASMTVGAHQPQHF. CDR3 nucleotide sequence: TGTGCCAGCATGACCGTGGGGGCGCACCAGCCCCAGCATTTT.

The genes are TRBV9 and TRBJ1-1, with D uncertain. V shed 4 bases and J shed 6 bases, with 16 bases lying between them. This CDR3 has 14 amino acids. Per the germline V gene, CDR1 is SGDLS and CDR2 is YYNGEE. The CDR3 here is CASSTANTGAEAFF. In nucleotides, the CDR3 is TGTGCCAGCAGCACCGCTAATACCGGGGCTGAAGCTTTCTTT. Together with reference TRBV9 and TRBJ1-1, the CDR3 gives the full variable domain: DSGVTQTPKHLITATGQRVTLRCSPRSGDLSVYWYQQSLDQGLQFLIQYYNGEERAKGNILERFSAQQFPDLHSELNLSSLELGDSALYFCASSTANTGAEAFFGQGTRLTVV.

The chain employs TRBV7-9 and TRBJ1-1, with D hard to call. Germline V gene lookup returns CDR1 SEHNR and CDR2 FQNEAQ (reference sequence). This CDR3 has 14 residues. With 0 bases removed from V and 7 bases from J, the gap between germline ends came to 12 bases. DNA of the CDR3: TGTGCCAGCAGCTTAGCCCGCCCAGGAGGTGAAGCTTTCTTT. Protein: CASSLARPGGEAFF.

The V and J genes are TRBV19 and TRBJ1-2, with 9 bases fitting TRBD1. The CDR3 loop spans 14 amino acids. Germline V CDR1 and CDR2: LNHDA, SQIVND (reference sequence). V shed 5 bases and J 8 bases; nucleotides not matched to a gene: 9. CDR3 sequence: CASSSGTGLRGYTF. The CDR3 DNA reads TGTGCCAGTAGTTCCGGGACAGGGCTTCGCGGCTACACCTTC.

This clone is a singleton in its sample. The rearrangement links TRBV3-1 (or the pseudogene TRBV3-2) to TRBJ1-2; 11 bases match TRBD1. CDR1 is LGHDT, CDR2 YNNKEL, per germline (reference sequence). J was trimmed by 7 bases and V by 0 bases; bases with no gene match: 1. The CDR3 consists of 14 residues. CDR3: CASSQEDRGLGYTF. CDR3 nucleotides: TGTGCCAGCAGCCAAGAGGACAGGGGGCTTGGCTACACCTTC.

This chain uses TRBV5-4 with TRBJ2-3; 14 bases align to TRBD2. J gave up 1 base and V 4 bases, and 14 bases lay outside the gene matches. The CDR3 consists of 20 residues. CDR1 is SGHNT, CDR2 YYREEE, per germline (reference sequence). CDR3 DNA sequence: TGTGCCAGCAGCCCCGGGACTAGCGGGGGCCCGATTCCTGGCACAGATACGCAGTATTTT. Its translation is CASSPGTSGGPIPGTDTQYF. The full variable domain, completed using reference TRBV5-4 and TRBJ2-3, is ETGVTQSPTHLIKTRGQQVTLRCSSQSGHNTVSWYQQALGQGPQFIFQYYREEENGRGNFPPRFSGLQFPNYSSELNVNALELDDSALYLCASSPGTSGGPIPGTDTQYFGPGTRLTVL.

Turning to this clone: The sample carries other DNA sequences with the same CDR3. V usage is TRBV12-3 or TRBV12-4 and J usage is TRBJ2-7; 7 nucleotides line up with TRBD1. The J segment lost 2 bases and the V segment lost 5 bases, leaving 3 bases of the junction unmatched. The CDR3 sequence is 13 residues long. As DNA, the CDR3 is TGTGCCAGCAGTCTGGGACAGACCTACGAGCAGTACTTC. Residues: CASSLGQTYEQYF.

The chain joins TRBV5-8 to TRBJ2-7; maybe TRBD2 (5 bases). Trimming left V 4 bases short and J 2 bases short, with 10 bases between. CDR1 and CDR2 (germline): SGHTS, YDEGEE. The CDR3 totals 13 residues. The CDR3 DNA follows: TGTGCCAGCAGCCTCTACGGGACCTACGAGCAGTACTTC. Translating it yields CASSLYGTYEQYF.

This clone was detected only once. The rearrangement uses TRBV30 and TRBJ2-2; TRBD1 is a possible D gene (6 bases). The CDR3 runs to 15 residues. Trimming cost V 0 bases and J 2 bases, with 10 bases left between them. CDR1 and CDR2 (germline): GTSNPN, SVGIG (reference sequence). This chain's CDR3 is CAWSVGQPNTGELFF. CDR3 nucleotides: TGTGCCTGGAGTGTTGGACAGCCAAACACCGGGGAGCTGTTTTTT.

This clone was detected only once. The V and J genes are TRBV12-5 and TRBJ2-5; D call uncertain. The germline CDR1 and CDR2 sequences are LGHNT and FRNRAP. This CDR3 region has 14 residues. The ends were cut back, 2 bases at V and 0 bases at J, with 7 bases in the middle. The CDR3 sequence: CASGLIQYQETQYF. DNA of the CDR3: TGTGCTAGTGGTTTGATTCAGTACCAAGAGACCCAGTACTTC.

This clone was seen only once. The chain has TRBV30 and TRBJ1-3, with 7 nucleotides matching TRBD1. The V segment lost 3 bases and the J segment 0 bases; nucleotides outside the gene matches: 8. The germline V gene encodes CDR1 GTSNPN and CDR2 SVGIG (reference sequence). The CDR3 consists of 16 residues. CDR3 bases: TGTGCCTGGAGGGGTTACAGGGGCCGCTCTGGAAACACCATATATTTT. It yields the protein CAWRGYRGRSGNTIYF. The whole variable domain, remainder taken from reference TRBV30 and TRBJ1-3, is SQTIHQWPATLVQPVGSPLSLECTVEGTSNPNLYWYRQAAGRGLQLLFYSVGIGQISSEVPQNLSASRPQDRQFILSSKKLLLSDSGFYLCAWRGYRGRSGNTIYFGEGSWLTVV.

The rearrangement uses TRBV5-1 and TRBJ1-1, with TRBD1 as a possible D gene (5 bases). The length of the CDR3 is 14 residues. CDR1 SGHRS and CDR2 YFSETQ come from the germline V gene. Trimming shortened V by 3 bases and J by 1 base, and 10 bases separated the two germline ends. The CDR3 here is CASSSLGGNTEAFF. CDR3 DNA sequence: TGCGCCAGCAGCTCTCTGGGGGGGAACACTGAAGCTTTCTTT.

The chain combines TRBV2 with TRBJ2-7; D may be TRBD1 (6 bases). Germline V gene lookup returns CDR1 SNHLY and CDR2 FYNNEI. The CDR3 is made up of 12 amino acids. The V end lost 6 bases, the J end lost 6 bases, and 12 bases lay between the germline ends. As DNA, the CDR3 is TGTGCCAGCAGAGTACAGGGACCCGAGCAGTACTTC. This sequence encodes CASRVQGPEQYF. Based on the CDR3 plus reference TRBV2 and TRBJ2-7, the full variable domain is EPEVTQTPSHQVTQMGQEVILRCVPISNHLYFYWYRQILGQKVEFLVSFYNNEISEKSEIFDDQFSVERPDGSNFTLKIRSTKLEDSAMYFCASRVQGPEQYFGPGTRLTVT.